The next 21 T cell receptor beta chains were all read from a single sample in a study of read filtering for tumor transcriptome and immune sequencing (dated by TCRdb to about 2020). The sequencing machine was an Illumina HiSeq 4000. The Immunoverse kit was used to build TCR libraries from around 400 ng RNA, with molecular barcoded adaptors covering alpha/delta and beta/gamma chains. TCRdb handled the public reads itself, with Q25 trimming in fastp and clone calling in MiXCR, and kept productive beta chains. All rows with the same CDR3 protein become a single entry with the most common DNA and genes. The sample includes tens of thousands of distinct CDR3 sequences, with around 13% observed a single time. The ten most abundant clones make up about 70% of the sample. The sample comprised a population of CD138-negative cells sorted from bone marrow. The cell subset or site label corresponds to: bone marrow mononuclear cells depleted of CD138+ plasma/myeloma cells by negative magnetic selection. The receptors were gathered from a donor at least 40 years old with multiple myeloma.

This clonotype was counted at least ten times. This rearrangement joins TRBV20-1 to TRBJ1-5; the D gene is possibly TRBD1 (6 bases). Trimming cost V 6 bases and J 3 bases, with 15 bases left between them. This CDR3 is 14 amino acids long. CDR1 is DFQATT and CDR2 is SNEGSKA in the germline V gene (reference sequence). CDR3 loop: CSAPLEGVNQPQHF. The CDR3 DNA reads TGCAGTGCCCCCCTAGAGGGGGTCAATCAGCCCCAGCATTTT.

This clonotype appeared many times. The genes are TRBV29-1 and TRBJ2-1; 10 nucleotides agree with TRBD2. The CDR3 is 15 amino acids. Germline CDR1 and CDR2: SQVTM and ANQGSEA. Losses at the gene ends were 4 bases for V and 6 bases for J; bases not matched to a gene: 9. In nucleotides, the CDR3 is TGCAGCGTTGTTGGTCTAGCGGGAGTTCTCAATGAGCAGTTCTTC. It translates to CSVVGLAGVLNEQFF.

The chain joins TRBV5-1 to TRBJ2-4, with 8 bases lining up with TRBD2. The CDR3 totals 15 residues. With 4 bases clipped from V and 7 bases from J, the junction kept 10 bases outside the gene matches. Germline assignment: CDR1 SGHRS and CDR2 YFSETQ. The CDR3 protein is CASSAQAGAMNIQYF. The CDR3 nucleotides read TGCGCCAGCAGCGCCCAAGCGGGGGCCATGAACATTCAGTACTTC.

This clonotype occurred a few times. This chain uses TRBV20-1 with TRBJ2-7, with D hard to call. The CDR3 is made up of 13 amino acids. From germline, CDR1 is DFQATT and CDR2 SNEGSKA (reference sequence). V was cut by 5 bases and J by 9 bases, with 20 bases left in between. CDR3: CSAGAGSREVQYF. The CDR3 DNA sequence: TGCAGTGCTGGAGCTGGGTCCCGAGAGGTGCAGTACTTC.

The V call is TRBV3-1, the J call TRBJ2-1, with D hard to call. Trimming left V 3 bases short and J 3 bases short, with 6 bases between. The CDR3 is 13 amino acids. The V gene's germline CDR1 is LGHDT and CDR2 YNNKEL (reference sequence). Here the CDR3 reads CASSQRGYNEQFF. The CDR3 nucleotides are TGTGCCAGCAGCCAGCGCGGCTACAATGAGCAGTTCTTC.

This clonotype was detected only a few times. The chain recombines TRBV5-4 with TRBJ2-1; TRBD1 matches 7 bases. The CDR3 length is 12 residues. CDR1 SGHNT and CDR2 YYREEE come from the germline V gene (reference sequence). V was pared by 4 bases and J by 15 bases, with 10 bases of the junction left unmatched. The CDR3 nucleotides read TGTGCCAGCAGCCGGGACAGCAATGGGCGGTTCTTC. Translating it yields CASSRDSNGRFF.

This clonotype was recorded many times. The CDR3 DNA reads TGTGCCAGCACCCCGACTAGCGGGAGGGGCGGGGAGCTGTTTTTT. This encodes CASTPTSGRGGELFF. The rearrangement links TRBV12-3 or TRBV12-4 to TRBJ2-2; 14 bases are shared with TRBD2. Germline trimming cut 7 bases from V and 7 bases from J; bases unmatched to any gene: 5. CDR3 size: 15 residues.

This clonotype was recorded at least ten times. The V gene is TRBV4-2, the J gene TRBJ2-1, with 11 bases aligning to TRBD2. V lost 0 bases to trimming and J lost 7 bases; unmatched junction nucleotides: 11. This CDR3 spans 18 amino acids. Germline assignment: CDR1 LGHNA and CDR2 YNFKEQ. CDR3 sequence: CASSQDEVAGGPGNEQFF. CDR3 bases: TGTGCCAGCAGCCAAGATGAGGTAGCGGGAGGGCCGGGTAATGAGCAGTTCTTC.

This clonotype was observed at least ten times. The V call is TRBV20-1, the J call TRBJ2-5; D is ambiguous. The CDR3 is made up of 13 amino acids. Trimming took off 0 bases at V and 5 bases at J, with 10 bases between the two ends. CDR1 is DFQATT, CDR2 SNEGSKA, per germline (reference sequence). CDR3 residues: CSARDRRRETQYF. DNA of the CDR3: TGCAGTGCTAGAGATAGACGTCGGGAGACCCAGTACTTC.

This clonotype was recorded at least ten times. The rearrangement joins TRBV29-1 to TRBJ1-1; possible D gene TRBD1, 5 bases. The CDR3 spans 12 residues. V was shortened by 7 bases and J by 1 base, with 10 bases between the two germline ends. The germline CDR1 and CDR2 sequences are SQVTM and ANQGSEA. The CDR3, as DNA: TGCAGCGGGGGACTTAGGAACACTGAAGCTTTCTTT. Residues: CSGGLRNTEAFF.

This chain links TRBV28 with TRBJ1-5; 9 nucleotides agree with TRBD1. V lost 6 bases to trimming and J lost 5 bases; unmatched junction nucleotides: 11. Germline V gene sequence: CDR1 MDHEN, CDR2 SYDVKM. CDR3 length equals 16 residues. The CDR3, as DNA: TGTGCCAGCAGAGACCGGGACAGGGCGAGCGATCAGCCCCAGCATTTT. The encoded protein is CASRDRDRASDQPQHF.

This clonotype was found once. Being one base from a much bigger clone, this may be a read error. The CDR3 sequence is CSARAASGKRELFF. Written as DNA, the CDR3 is TGCAGTGCTAGAGCCGCTAGCGGGAAGCGGGAGCTGTTTTTT. The V gene is TRBV20-1, the J gene TRBJ2-2; TRBD2 matches at 9 bases. The CDR3 is 14 residues long. Germline V lookup: CDR1 DFQATT, CDR2 SNEGSKA (reference sequence). Trimming cost V 1 base and J 9 bases; bases outside gene matches: 6.

This clonotype was counted between two and nine times. A much bigger clone sits one base away, suggesting this may be a read error. The chain links TRBV28 to TRBJ1-5; D is perhaps TRBD1 (6 bases). The CDR3 extends over 18 amino acids. Germline V gene lookup returns CDR1 MDHEN and CDR2 SYDVKM. The chain's CDR3 is CASSLWGAQEESSQPQHF. CDR3 in DNA: TGTGCCAGCAGTTTATGGGGGGCCCAAGAGGAAAGCAGTCAGCCCCAGCATTTT.

This clonotype was recorded at least ten times. J is TRBJ2-1 and V is TRBV5-1; the D gene is possibly TRBD2 (5 bases). CDR1 is SGHRS and CDR2 is YFSETQ in the germline V gene. The CDR3 loop spans 16 amino acids. V was pared by 1 base and J by 5 bases, with 16 bases between. The CDR3 DNA follows: TGCGCCAGCAGCTTGTGGGAGCTAGTTACCCACAATGAGCAGTTCTTC. Its translation: CASSLWELVTHNEQFF. The variable domain in full, completed from reference TRBV5-1 and TRBJ2-1, reads KAGVTQTPRYLIKTRGQQVTLSCSPISGHRSVSWYQQTPGQGLQFLFEYFSETQRNKGNFPGRFSGRQFSNSRSEMNVSTLELGDSALYLCASSLWELVTHNEQFFGPGTRLTVL.

The table lists this clonotype with many counts. The chain couples TRBV2 to TRBJ2-3, with TRBD2 as a possible D gene (6 bases). Germline V CDR1 and CDR2: SNHLY, FYNNEI. V gave up 3 bases and J gave up 2 bases, with 12 bases separating them. The CDR3 extends over 15 amino acids. CDR3 nucleotides: TGTGCCAGCAGTGAGGGTCTAGCGAACACAGATACGCAGTATTTT. This sequence encodes CASSEGLANTDTQYF. Together with reference TRBV2 and TRBJ2-3, the CDR3 gives the full variable domain: EPEVTQTPSHQVTQMGQEVILRCVPISNHLYFYWYRQILGQKVEFLVSFYNNEISEKSEIFDDQFSVERPDGSNFTLKIRSTKLEDSAMYFCASSEGLANTDTQYFGPGTRLTVL.

A few counts support this clonotype. This chain links TRBV29-1 with TRBJ2-2; a possible D gene is TRBD2 (6 bases). In germline, CDR1 is SQVTM, CDR2 ANQGSEA. V was cut by 2 bases and J by 2 bases, with 15 bases left in between. This CDR3 is 16 amino acids long. The CDR3 coding sequence is TGCAGCGTTGAATTCGCCCCTAGCGTCAACACCGGGGAGCTGTTTTTT. Residues: CSVEFAPSVNTGELFF.

This clonotype has ten or more counts. The CDR3 reads CASSLLAVPHEQYF. The CDR3 DNA sequence: TGTGCCAGCAGCTTACTAGCGGTCCCCCACGAGCAGTACTTC. The chain recombines TRBV3-1 with TRBJ2-7, with 8 positions matching TRBD2. J gave up 5 bases and V 5 bases, and 8 bases lay outside the gene matches. The CDR3 is 14 amino acids. Germline loops: CDR1 LGHDT, CDR2 YNNKEL (reference sequence).

This clonotype was observed at least ten times. This chain uses TRBV7-2 with TRBJ2-3; a possible D gene is TRBD1 (6 bases). V dropped 4 bases and J dropped 0 bases, with 11 bases sitting between them. CDR3 length: 15 amino acids. CDR1 and CDR2 from the germline V gene are SGHTA and FQGNSA. CDR3 amino acids: CASSSRGGSTDTQYF. The CDR3 nucleotides read TGTGCCAGCAGCTCCCGAGGGGGTAGCACAGATACGCAGTATTTT.

A note on this clonotype: A much larger clone lies a single base off, so this may be a read error. V usage is TRBV7-8 and J usage is TRBJ1-1; a weak D match, TRBD1 (6 bases). The CDR3 has 14 residues. The germline V gene encodes CDR1 SGHVS and CDR2 FQNEAQ. The V gene lost 2 bases and the J gene lost 8 bases, with 15 bases spanning the gap. The DNA of the CDR3 is TGTGCCAGCAGCTTATATCCGGGACACGAAGAAGCTTTCTTT. Its translation is CASSLYPGHEEAFF.

This clonotype was recorded a few times. The rearrangement joins TRBV29-1 to TRBJ1-2; 7 nucleotides align to TRBD1. This CDR3 is 14 amino acids long. Germline V CDR1 and CDR2: SQVTM, ANQGSEA. Trimming took 1 base from V and 5 from J; bases not matched to a gene: 7. CDR3 in DNA: TGCAGCGTTGAAGCCCCCGGGACAGCATATGGCTACACCTTC. Residues: CSVEAPGTAYGYTF.

This clonotype has more than one count but fewer than ten. CDR3 sequence: CASSLGGGSSFEQYF. The CDR3 DNA sequence: TGTGCCAGCAGCTTAGGTGGCGGGAGTTCTTTCGAGCAGTACTTC. V and J are TRBV7-2 and TRBJ2-7, with TRBD2 matching 7 bases. In germline, CDR1 is SGHTA, CDR2 FQGNSA. Trimming cost V 1 base and J 6 bases; bases outside gene matches: 9. The CDR3 is made up of 15 amino acids. Using reference TRBV7-2 and TRBJ2-7 for the parts outside the CDR3, the full variable domain is GAGVSQSPSNKVTEKGKDVELRCDPISGHTALYWYRQSLGQGLEFLIYFQGNSAPDKSGLPSDRFSAERTGGSVSTLTIQRTQQEDSAVYLCASSLGGGSSFEQYFGPGTRLTVT.